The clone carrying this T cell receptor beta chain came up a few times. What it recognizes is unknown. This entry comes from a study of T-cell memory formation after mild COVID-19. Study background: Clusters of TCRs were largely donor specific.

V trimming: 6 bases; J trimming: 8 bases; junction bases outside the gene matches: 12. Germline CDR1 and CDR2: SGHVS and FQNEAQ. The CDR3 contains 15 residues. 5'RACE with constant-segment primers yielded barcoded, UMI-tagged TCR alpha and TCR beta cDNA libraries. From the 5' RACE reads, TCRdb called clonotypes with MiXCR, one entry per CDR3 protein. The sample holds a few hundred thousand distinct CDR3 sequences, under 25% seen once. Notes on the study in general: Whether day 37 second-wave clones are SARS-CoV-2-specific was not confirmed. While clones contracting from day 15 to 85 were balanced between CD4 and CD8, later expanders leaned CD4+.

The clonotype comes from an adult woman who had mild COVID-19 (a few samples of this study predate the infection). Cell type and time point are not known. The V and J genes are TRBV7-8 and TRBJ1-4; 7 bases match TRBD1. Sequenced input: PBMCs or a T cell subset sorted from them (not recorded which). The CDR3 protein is CASSRLGGAEEKLFF. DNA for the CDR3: TGTGCCAGCAGTCGCCTAGGGGGCGCGGAGGAAAAACTGTTTTTT.